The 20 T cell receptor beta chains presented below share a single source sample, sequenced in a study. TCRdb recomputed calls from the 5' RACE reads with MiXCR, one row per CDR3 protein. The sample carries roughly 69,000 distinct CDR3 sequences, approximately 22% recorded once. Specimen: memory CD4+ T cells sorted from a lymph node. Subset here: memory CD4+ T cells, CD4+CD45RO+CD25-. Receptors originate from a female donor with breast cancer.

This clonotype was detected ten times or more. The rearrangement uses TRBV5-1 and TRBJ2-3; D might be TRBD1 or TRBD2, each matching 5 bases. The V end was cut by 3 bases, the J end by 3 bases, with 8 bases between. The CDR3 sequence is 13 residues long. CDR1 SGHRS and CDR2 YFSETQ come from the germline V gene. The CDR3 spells CASSSGPTDTQYF. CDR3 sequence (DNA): TGCGCCAGCAGCTCGGGACCGACAGATACGCAGTATTTT. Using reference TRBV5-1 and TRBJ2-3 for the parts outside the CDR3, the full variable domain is KAGVTQTPRYLIKTRGQQVTLSCSPISGHRSVSWYQQTPGQGLQFLFEYFSETQRNKGNFPGRFSGRQFSNSRSEMNVSTLELGDSALYLCASSSGPTDTQYFGPGTRLTVL.

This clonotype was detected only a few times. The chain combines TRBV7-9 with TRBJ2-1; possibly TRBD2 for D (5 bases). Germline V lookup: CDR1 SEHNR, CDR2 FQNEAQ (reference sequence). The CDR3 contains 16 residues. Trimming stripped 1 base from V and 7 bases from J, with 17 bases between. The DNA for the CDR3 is TGTGCCAGCAGCTTAGATATAACTAGTCGGTTGAATGAGCAGTTCTTC. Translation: CASSLDITSRLNEQFF.

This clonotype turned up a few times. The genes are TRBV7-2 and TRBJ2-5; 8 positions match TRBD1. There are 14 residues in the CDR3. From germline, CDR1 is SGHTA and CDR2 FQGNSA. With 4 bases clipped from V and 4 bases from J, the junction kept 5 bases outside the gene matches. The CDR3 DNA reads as TGTGCCAGCAGCTCACTCCAGGGGGCAGAGACCCAGTACTTC. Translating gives CASSSLQGAETQYF.

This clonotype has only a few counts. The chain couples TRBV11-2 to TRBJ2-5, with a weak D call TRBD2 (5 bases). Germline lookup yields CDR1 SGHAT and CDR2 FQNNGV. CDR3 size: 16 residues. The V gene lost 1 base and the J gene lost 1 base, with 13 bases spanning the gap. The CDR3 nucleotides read TGTGCCAGCAGCTTAGGAGGACTGCCAACCCAAGAGACCCAGTACTTC. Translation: CASSLGGLPTQETQYF.

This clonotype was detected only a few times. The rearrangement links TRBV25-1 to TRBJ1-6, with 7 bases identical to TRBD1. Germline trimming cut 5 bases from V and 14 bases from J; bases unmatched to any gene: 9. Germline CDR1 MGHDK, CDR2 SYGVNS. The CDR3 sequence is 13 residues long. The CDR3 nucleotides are TGTGCCAGCAGTCAGGGGGGAAATGGGGCCCTCCACTTT. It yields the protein CASSQGGNGALHF.

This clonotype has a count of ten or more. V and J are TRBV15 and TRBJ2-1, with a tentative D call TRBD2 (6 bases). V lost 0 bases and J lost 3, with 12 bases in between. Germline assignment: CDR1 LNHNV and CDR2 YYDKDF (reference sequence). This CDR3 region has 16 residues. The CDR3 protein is CATSREIPGLYNEQFF. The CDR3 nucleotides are TGTGCCACCAGCAGAGAAATCCCGGGACTCTACAATGAGCAGTTCTTC.

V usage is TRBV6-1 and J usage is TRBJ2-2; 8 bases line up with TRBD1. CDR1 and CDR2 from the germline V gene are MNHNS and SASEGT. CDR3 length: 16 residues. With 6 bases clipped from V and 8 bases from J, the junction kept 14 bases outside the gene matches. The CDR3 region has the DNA TGTGCCAGCAGGGTCCACCTCCAGGGGGCAGAAGGGGAGCTGTTTTTT. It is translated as CASRVHLQGAEGELFF.

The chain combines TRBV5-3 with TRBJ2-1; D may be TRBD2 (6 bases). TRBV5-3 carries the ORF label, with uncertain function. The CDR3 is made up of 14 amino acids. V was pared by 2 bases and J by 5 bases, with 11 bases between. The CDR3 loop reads CARSFRERNNEQFF. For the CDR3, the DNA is TGTGCCAGAAGCTTTCGGGAGCGCAACAATGAGCAGTTCTTC.

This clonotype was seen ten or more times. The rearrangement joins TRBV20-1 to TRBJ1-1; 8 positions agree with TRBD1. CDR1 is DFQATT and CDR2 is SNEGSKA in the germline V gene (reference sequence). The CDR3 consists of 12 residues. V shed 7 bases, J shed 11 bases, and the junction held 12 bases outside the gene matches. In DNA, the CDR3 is TGCAGTGTTTCCCTGACAGGGGTTGACGCTTTCTTT. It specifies CSVSLTGVDAFF.

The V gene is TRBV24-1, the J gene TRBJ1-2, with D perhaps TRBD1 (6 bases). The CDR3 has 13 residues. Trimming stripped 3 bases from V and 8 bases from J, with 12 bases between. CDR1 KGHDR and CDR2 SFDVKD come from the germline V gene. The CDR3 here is CATSDNLRGGYTF. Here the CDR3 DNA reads TGTGCCACCAGTGATAACCTCAGGGGAGGCTACACCTTC.

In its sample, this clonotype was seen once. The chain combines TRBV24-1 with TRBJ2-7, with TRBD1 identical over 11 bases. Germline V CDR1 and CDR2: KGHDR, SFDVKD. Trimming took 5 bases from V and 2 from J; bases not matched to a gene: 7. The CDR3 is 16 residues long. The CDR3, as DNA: TGTGCCACCAGTGGTGACCGGGACAGGGGGACCTACGAGCAGTACTTC. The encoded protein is CATSGDRDRGTYEQYF.

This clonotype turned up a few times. The CDR3 nucleotides read TGCAGCGTAGGAGTGAACCGCGGGAGGAATACGCAGTATTTT. Residues: CSVGVNRGRNTQYF. This chain uses TRBV29-1 with TRBJ2-3, with 8 nucleotides matching TRBD2. Germline lookup yields CDR1 SQVTM and CDR2 ANQGSEA. There are 14 residues in the CDR3. V lost 6 bases, J lost 7 bases, and 12 bases stayed unmatched.

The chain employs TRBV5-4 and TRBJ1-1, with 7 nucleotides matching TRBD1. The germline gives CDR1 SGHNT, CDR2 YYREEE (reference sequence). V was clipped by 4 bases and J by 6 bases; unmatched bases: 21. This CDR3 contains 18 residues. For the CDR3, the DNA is TGTGCCAGCAGCCTGCCAGCGGGACAGACACTTGGCTTAGCTGAAGCTTTCTTT. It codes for CASSLPAGQTLGLAEAFF.

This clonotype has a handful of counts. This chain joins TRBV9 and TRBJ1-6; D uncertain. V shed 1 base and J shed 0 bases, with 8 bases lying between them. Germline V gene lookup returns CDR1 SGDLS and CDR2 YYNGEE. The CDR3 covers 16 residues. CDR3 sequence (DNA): TGTGCCAGCAGCGTATCCGGTAGCTCCTATAATTCACCCCTCCACTTT. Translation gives CASSVSGSSYNSPLHF.

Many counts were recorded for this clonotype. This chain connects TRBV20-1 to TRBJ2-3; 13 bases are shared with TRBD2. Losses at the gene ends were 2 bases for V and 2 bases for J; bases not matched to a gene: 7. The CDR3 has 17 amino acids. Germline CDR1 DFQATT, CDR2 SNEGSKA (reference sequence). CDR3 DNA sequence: TGCAGTGCTAGAACTAGCGGGAGGGCCGGGCACACAGATACGCAGTATTTT. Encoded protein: CSARTSGRAGHTDTQYF.

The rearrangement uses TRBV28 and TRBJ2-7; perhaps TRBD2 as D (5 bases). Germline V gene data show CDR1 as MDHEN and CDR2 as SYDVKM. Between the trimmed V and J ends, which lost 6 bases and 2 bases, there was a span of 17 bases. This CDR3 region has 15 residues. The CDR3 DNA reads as TGTGCCAGCAGCCCCAGTAGCGCAGAAACCTACGAGCAGTACTTC. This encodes CASSPSSAETYEQYF.

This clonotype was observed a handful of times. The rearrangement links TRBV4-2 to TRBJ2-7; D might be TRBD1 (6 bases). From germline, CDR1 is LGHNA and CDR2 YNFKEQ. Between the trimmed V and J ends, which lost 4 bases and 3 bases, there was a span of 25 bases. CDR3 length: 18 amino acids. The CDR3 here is CASSLHPPTGLGDYEQYF. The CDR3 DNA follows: TGTGCCAGCAGCCTCCATCCGCCTACAGGGCTGGGAGACTACGAGCAGTACTTC.

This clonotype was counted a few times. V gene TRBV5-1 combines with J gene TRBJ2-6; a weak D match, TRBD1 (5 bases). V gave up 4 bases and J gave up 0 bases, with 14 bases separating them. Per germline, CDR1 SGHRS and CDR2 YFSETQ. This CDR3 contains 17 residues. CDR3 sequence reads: CASSDLTGASGANVLTF. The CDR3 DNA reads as TGCGCCAGCAGCGACCTAACAGGTGCCTCTGGGGCCAACGTCCTGACTTTC.

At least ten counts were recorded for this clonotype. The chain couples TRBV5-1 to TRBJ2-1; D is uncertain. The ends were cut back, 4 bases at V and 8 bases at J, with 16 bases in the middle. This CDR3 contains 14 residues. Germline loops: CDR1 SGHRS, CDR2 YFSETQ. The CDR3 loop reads CASSGKSANDEQFF. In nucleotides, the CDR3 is TGCGCCAGCAGCGGTAAAAGCGCAAACGATGAGCAGTTCTTC.

The CDR3: CASSPGQGRTGELFF. CDR3 DNA sequence: TGCGCCAGCAGTCCCGGACAGGGTAGAACCGGGGAGCTGTTTTTT. J is TRBJ2-2 and V is TRBV5-1, with 8 bases aligning to TRBD1. The CDR3 consists of 15 residues. With 5 bases clipped from V and 5 bases from J, the junction kept 8 bases outside the gene matches. The V gene's germline CDR1 is SGHRS and CDR2 YFSETQ. Full variable domain (missing parts from reference TRBV5-1 and TRBJ2-2): KAGVTQTPRYLIKTRGQQVTLSCSPISGHRSVSWYQQTPGQGLQFLFEYFSETQRNKGNFPGRFSGRQFSNSRSEMNVSTLELGDSALYLCASSPGQGRTGELFFGEGSRLTVL.